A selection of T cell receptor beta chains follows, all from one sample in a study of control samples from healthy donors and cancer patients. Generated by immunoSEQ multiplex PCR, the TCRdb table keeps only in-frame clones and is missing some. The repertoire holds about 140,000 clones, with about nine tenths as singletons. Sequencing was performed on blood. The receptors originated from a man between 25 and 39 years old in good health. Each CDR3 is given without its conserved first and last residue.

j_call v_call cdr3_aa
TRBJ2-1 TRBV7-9 ASSSRPWAGYNEQF
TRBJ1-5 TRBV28 ASSSTRDRSNQPQH
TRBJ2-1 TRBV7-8 ASRPPGQGQSNNEQF
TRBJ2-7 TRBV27 ASSLAGGPPYEQY
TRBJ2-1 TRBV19 ASSKGATSGRGNEQF
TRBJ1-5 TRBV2 ASRGYSNQPQH
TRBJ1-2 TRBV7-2 ASSLRTYGYT
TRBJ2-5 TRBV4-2 ASSQELGEGSSGSRRETQY
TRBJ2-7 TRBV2 ASSDVSITGSEQY
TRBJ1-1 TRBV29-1 SVPIAGTENTEAF
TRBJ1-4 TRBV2 ASREARPGQGVEKLF
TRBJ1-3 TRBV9 ASSVDLGFGNTIY
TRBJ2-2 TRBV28 ASSFLAGGITGELF
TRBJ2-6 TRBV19 ASSSSIGANVLT
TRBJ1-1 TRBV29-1 SVGQNMNTEAF
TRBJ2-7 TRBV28 ASRSRDGSYEQY
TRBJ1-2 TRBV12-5 ASGLSGIQPYT
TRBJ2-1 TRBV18 ASSRLRVQANEQF
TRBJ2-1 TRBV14 ASSQSLTYNEQF